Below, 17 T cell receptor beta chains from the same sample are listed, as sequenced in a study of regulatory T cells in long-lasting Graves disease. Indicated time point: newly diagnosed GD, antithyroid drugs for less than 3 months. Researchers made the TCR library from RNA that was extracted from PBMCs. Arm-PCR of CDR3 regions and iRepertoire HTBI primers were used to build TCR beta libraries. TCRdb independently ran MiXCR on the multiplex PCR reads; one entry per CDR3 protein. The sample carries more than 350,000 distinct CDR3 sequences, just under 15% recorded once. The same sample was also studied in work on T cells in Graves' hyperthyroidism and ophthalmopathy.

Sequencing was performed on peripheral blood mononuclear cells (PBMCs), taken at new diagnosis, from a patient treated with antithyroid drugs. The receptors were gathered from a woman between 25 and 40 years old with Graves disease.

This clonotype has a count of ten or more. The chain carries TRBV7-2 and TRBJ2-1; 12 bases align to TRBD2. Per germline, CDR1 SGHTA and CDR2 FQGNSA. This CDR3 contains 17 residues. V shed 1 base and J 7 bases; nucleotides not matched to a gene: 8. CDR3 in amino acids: CASSLGASGRAANEQFF. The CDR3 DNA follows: TGTGCCAGCAGCTTAGGGGCTAGCGGGAGGGCCGCAAATGAGCAGTTCTTC.

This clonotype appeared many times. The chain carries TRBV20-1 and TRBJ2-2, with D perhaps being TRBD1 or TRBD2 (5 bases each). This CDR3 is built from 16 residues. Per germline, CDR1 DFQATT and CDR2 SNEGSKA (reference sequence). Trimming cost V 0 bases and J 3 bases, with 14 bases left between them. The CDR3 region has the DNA TGCAGTGCTAGAGAGATTGGGGCGGGCGACACCGGGGAGCTGTTTTTT. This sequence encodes CSAREIGAGDTGELFF.

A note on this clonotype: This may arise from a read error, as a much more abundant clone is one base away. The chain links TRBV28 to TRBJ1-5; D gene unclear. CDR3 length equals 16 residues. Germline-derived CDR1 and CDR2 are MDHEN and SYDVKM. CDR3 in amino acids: CASTNTDWYSNQPQRF. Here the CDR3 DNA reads TGTGCCAGCACCAACACCGACTGGTATAGCAATCAGCCCCAGCGTTTT.

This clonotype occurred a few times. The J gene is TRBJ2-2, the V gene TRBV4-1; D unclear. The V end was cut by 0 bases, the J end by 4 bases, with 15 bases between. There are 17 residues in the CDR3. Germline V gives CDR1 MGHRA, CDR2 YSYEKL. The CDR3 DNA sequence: TGCGCCAGCAGCCAAGATCAGCCGAGAAGTACCACCGGGGAGCTGTTTTTT. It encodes CASSQDQPRSTTGELFF.

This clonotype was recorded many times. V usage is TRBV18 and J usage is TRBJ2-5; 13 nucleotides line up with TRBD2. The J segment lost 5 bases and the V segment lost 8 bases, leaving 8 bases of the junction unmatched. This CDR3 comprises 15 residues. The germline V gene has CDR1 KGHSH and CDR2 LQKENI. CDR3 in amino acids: CASSLGLAGVETQYF. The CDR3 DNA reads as TGTGCCAGCAGTTTAGGACTAGCGGGAGTGGAGACCCAGTACTTC.

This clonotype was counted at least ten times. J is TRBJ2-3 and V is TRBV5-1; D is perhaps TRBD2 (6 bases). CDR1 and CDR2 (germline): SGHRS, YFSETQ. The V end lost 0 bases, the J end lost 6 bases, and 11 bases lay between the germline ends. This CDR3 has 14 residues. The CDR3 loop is CASSLATGEDTQYF. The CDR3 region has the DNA TGCGCCAGCAGCTTGGCTACGGGGGAGGATACGCAGTATTTT. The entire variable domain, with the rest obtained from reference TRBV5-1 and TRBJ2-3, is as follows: KAGVTQTPRYLIKTRGQQVTLSCSPISGHRSVSWYQQTPGQGLQFLFEYFSETQRNKGNFPGRFSGRQFSNSRSEMNVSTLELGDSALYLCASSLATGEDTQYFGPGTRLTVL.

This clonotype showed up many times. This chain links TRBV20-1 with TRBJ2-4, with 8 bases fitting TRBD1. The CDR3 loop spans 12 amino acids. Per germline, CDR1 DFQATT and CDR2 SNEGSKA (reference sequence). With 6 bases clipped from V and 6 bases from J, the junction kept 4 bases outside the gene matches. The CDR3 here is CSASGQGNIQYF. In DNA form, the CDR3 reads TGCAGTGCCAGTGGACAGGGAAACATTCAGTACTTC.

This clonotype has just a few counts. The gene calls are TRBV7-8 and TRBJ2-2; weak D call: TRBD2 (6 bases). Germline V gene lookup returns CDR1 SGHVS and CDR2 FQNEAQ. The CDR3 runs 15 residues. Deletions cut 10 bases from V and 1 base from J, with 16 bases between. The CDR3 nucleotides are TGTGCCACCAAAGTCGGGGGTGGGAACACCGGGGAGCTGTTTTTT. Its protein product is CATKVGGGNTGELFF.

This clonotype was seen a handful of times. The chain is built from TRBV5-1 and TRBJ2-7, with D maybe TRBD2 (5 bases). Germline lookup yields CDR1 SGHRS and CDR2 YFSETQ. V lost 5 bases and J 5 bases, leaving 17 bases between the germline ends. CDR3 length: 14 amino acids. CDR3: CASRATVPGNEQYF. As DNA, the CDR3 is TGCGCCAGCAGAGCTACAGTACCGGGGAACGAGCAGTACTTC.

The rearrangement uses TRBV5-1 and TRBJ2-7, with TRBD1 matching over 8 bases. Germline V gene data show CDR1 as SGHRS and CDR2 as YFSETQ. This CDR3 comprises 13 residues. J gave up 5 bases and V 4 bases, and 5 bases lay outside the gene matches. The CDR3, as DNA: TGCGCCAGCAGCAGAGGACAGGGTAACGAGCAGTACTTC. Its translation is CASSRGQGNEQYF.

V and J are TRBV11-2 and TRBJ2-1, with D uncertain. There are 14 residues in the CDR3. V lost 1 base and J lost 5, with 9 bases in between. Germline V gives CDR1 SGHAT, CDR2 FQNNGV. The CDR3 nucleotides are TGTGCCAGCAGCTTAGTGTTACCCAACAATGAGCAGTTCTTC. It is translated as CASSLVLPNNEQFF.

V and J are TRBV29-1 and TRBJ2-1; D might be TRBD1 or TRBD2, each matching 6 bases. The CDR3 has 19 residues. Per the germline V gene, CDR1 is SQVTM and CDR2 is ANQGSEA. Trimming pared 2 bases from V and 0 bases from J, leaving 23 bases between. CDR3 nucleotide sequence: TGCAGCGTTGAAAGGGGGGAATTACAGGGTGAAAGCTCCTACAATGAGCAGTTCTTC. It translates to CSVERGELQGESSYNEQFF.

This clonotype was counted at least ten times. CDR3 coding DNA: TGTGCCAGCAGTGAAGGGGGACAATTCACAGATACGCAGTATTTT. Translating gives CASSEGGQFTDTQYF. The genes are TRBV6-2 or TRBV6-3 and TRBJ2-3; D perhaps matches TRBD1 (6 bases). There are 15 residues in the CDR3. Trimming shortened V by 5 bases and J by 2 bases, and 14 bases separated the two germline ends. The germline CDR1 and CDR2 sequences are MNHEY and SVGEGT.

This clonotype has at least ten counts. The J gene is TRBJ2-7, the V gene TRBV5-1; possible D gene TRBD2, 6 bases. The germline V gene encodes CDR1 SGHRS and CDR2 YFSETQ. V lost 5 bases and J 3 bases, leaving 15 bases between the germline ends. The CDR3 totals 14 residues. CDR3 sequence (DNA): TGCGCCAGCAGTGCTTTGAGCGGGTACTACGAGCAGTACTTC. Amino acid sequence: CASSALSGYYEQYF. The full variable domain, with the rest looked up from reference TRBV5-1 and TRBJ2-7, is KAGVTQTPRYLIKTRGQQVTLSCSPISGHRSVSWYQQTPGQGLQFLFEYFSETQRNKGNFPGRFSGRQFSNSRSEMNVSTLELGDSALYLCASSALSGYYEQYFGPGTRLTVT.

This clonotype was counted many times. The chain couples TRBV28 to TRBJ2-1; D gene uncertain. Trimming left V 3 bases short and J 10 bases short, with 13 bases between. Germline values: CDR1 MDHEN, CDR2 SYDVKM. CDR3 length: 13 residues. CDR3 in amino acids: CASSFGNPREQFF. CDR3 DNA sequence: TGTGCCAGCAGTTTTGGCAATCCCAGGGAGCAGTTCTTC.

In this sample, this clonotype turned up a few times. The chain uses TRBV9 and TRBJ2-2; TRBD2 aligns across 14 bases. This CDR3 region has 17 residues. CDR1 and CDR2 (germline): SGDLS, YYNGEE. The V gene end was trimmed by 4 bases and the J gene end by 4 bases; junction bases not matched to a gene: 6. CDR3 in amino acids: CASSPGLAGVTTGELFF. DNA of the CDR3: TGTGCCAGCAGCCCGGGACTAGCGGGAGTAACCACCGGGGAGCTGTTTTTT.

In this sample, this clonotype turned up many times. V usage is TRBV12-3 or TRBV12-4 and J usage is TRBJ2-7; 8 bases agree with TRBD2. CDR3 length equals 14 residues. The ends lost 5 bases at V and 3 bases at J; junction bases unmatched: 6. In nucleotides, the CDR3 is TGTGCCAGCAGTGAGTACGGGACTAGCTACGAGCAGTACTTC. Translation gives CASSEYGTSYEQYF.